This T cell receptor beta chain comes out of a study of T-cell memory formation after mild COVID-19. In the study overall: There were largely donor-specific TCR clusters.

Germline CDR1 LGHNA, CDR2 YSLEER. Trimming cost V 4 bases and J 2 bases; bases outside gene matches: 10. The CDR3 is 16 residues long. Each CDR3 protein gets one entry after TCRdb re-called the 5' RACE reads with MiXCR. This sample has around 110,000 distinct CDR3 sequences, with over 15% found just once. The chain combines TRBV4-3 with TRBJ2-7; 8 nucleotides align to TRBD1. The sequencing sample was made of PBMCs or a T cell subset sorted from them (not recorded which). The clonotype originates from an adult woman who had mild COVID-19 (a few samples of this study predate the infection). Cell type and time point are not known. For the CDR3, the DNA is TGCGCCAGCAGCCCGGGGCCGGGACAGGCCACCTACGAGCAGTACTTC. As protein: CASSPGPGQATYEQYF.